The 3 T cell receptor beta chains below all came from one sample that was sequenced in a study of OX40 agonist ivuxolimab in advanced cancers. The data were produced by immunoSEQ multiplex PCR, yet TCRdb's version contains in-frame clones alone and is incomplete. The sample includes 100,000 or so clones, approximately 91% of them seen just once. Specimen: CD4+ or CD8+ T cells sorted from blood, collected in a trial of the OX40 agonist ivuxolimab. The receptors were sampled from an adult with an advanced solid tumor such as melanoma, head and neck, liver or kidney cancer.

This clone was counted a single time. This chain uses TRBV6-6 with TRBJ2-2; 9 nucleotides line up with TRBD2. CDR1 is MNHNY and CDR2 is SVGAGI in the germline V gene (reference sequence). V was pared by 7 bases and J by 7 bases, with 7 bases of the junction left unmatched. The CDR3 loop spans 14 amino acids. CDR3 residues: CASISGLAVGELFF. The CDR3 bases are TGTGCCAGCATTTCGGGACTAGCTGTCGGGGAGCTGTTTTTT.

The chain combines TRBV27 with TRBJ2-3; 13 nucleotides agree with TRBD2. Unmatched junction bases numbered 17, after V lost 3 bases and J lost 2 bases. CDR3 length: 21 amino acids. Germline V gene data show CDR1 as MNHEY and CDR2 as SMNVEV (reference sequence). CDR3: CASSFLRLAGGPPTTTDTQYF. The CDR3 bases are TGTGCCAGCAGTTTCCTCCGACTAGCGGGAGGACCACCAACTACCACAGATACGCAGTATTTT.

The rearrangement uses TRBV6-4 and TRBJ2-3, with TRBD2 as a possible D gene (6 bases). Trimming took off 6 bases at V and 1 base at J, with 14 bases between the two ends. The CDR3 spans 15 residues. Germline-derived CDR1 and CDR2 are MRHNA and SNTAGT. The CDR3 loop reads CASSRWRGRTDTQYF. In DNA, the CDR3 is TGTGCCAGCAGCCGGTGGCGGGGCCGCACAGATACGCAGTATTTT.